The 4 T cell receptor beta chains in this list originate from one sample, sequenced in a study of OX40 agonist ivuxolimab in advanced cancers. Here immunoSEQ multiplex PCR was the method, and the copy in TCRdb shows in-frame clones only, minus some. Among tens of thousands of clones, almost 85% were seen once, and the ten largest hold 1% to 1.5%. The source was CD4+ or CD8+ T cells sorted from blood, collected in a trial of the OX40 agonist ivuxolimab. Receptors were obtained from an adult with an advanced solid tumor such as melanoma, head and neck, liver or kidney cancer.

This chain uses TRBV7-8 with TRBJ1-2, with TRBD1 matching 10 bases. After removal of 3 bases from V and 5 bases from J, the junction contained 6 bases not matched to a gene. Germline V gene data show CDR1 as SGHVS and CDR2 as FQNEAQ. This CDR3 has 15 residues. The CDR3 coding sequence is TGTGCCAGCAGCTTCGACAGGGGGCCCCAATATGGCTACACCTTC. This sequence encodes CASSFDRGPQYGYTF.

The gene calls are TRBV5-1 and TRBJ2-1; D is unresolved. Trimming removed 0 bases at V and 5 bases at J, with 9 bases between. There are 14 residues in the CDR3. Looked up from germline, CDR1 is SGHRS and CDR2 is YFSETQ. The CDR3 protein is CASSLEGENNEQFF. The CDR3 nucleotides are TGCGCCAGCAGCTTGGAGGGCGAGAACAATGAGCAGTTCTTC.

The rearrangement links TRBV9 to TRBJ2-1, with 7 positions matching TRBD2. The CDR3 runs to 15 residues. Germline-derived CDR1 and CDR2 are SGDLS and YYNGEE. V lost 0 bases, J lost 8 bases, and 8 bases stayed unmatched. The CDR3 spells CASSVVGGGPDEQFF. Here the CDR3 DNA reads TGTGCCAGCAGCGTAGTTGGGGGAGGGCCCGATGAGCAGTTCTTC. Full variable domain (outside the CDR3, taken from reference TRBV9 and TRBJ2-1): DSGVTQTPKHLITATGQRVTLRCSPRSGDLSVYWYQQSLDQGLQFLIQYYNGEERAKGNILERFSAQQFPDLHSELNLSSLELGDSALYFCASSVVGGGPDEQFFGPGTRLTVL.

This clone was detected once. The chain recombines TRBV28 with TRBJ2-7, with 9 bases lining up with TRBD1. The germline V gene has CDR1 MDHEN and CDR2 SYDVKM. This CDR3 spans 14 amino acids. Trimming took 3 bases from V and 9 from J; bases not matched to a gene: 9. CDR3 nucleotide sequence: TGTGCCAGCAGTTTCCCGGACAGGGGATCAGGGCAGTACTTC. This encodes CASSFPDRGSGQYF. The whole variable domain, filled in from reference TRBV28 and TRBJ2-7, reads DVKVTQSSRYLVKRTGEKVFLECVQDMDHENMFWYRQDPGLGLRLIYFSYDVKMKEKGDIPEGYSVSREKKERFSLILESASTNQTSMYLCASSFPDRGSGQYFGPGTRLTVT.